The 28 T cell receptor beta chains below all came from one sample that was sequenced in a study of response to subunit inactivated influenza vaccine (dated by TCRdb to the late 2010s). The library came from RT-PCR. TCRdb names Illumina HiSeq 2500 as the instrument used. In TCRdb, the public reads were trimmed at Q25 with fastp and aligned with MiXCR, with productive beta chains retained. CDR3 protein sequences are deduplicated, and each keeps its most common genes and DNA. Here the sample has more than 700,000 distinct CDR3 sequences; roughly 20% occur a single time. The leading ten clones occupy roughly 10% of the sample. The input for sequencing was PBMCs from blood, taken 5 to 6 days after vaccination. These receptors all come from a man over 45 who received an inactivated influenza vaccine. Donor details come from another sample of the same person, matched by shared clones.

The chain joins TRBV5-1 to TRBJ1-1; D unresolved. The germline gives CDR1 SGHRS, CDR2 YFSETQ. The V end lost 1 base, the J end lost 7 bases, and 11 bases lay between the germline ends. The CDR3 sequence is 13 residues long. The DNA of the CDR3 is TGCGCCAGCAGCTTGAGGATGACGAGTGAAGCTTTCTTT. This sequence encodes CASSLRMTSEAFF. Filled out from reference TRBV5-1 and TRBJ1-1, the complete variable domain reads KAGVTQTPRYLIKTRGQQVTLSCSPISGHRSVSWYQQTPGQGLQFLFEYFSETQRNKGNFPGRFSGRQFSNSRSEMNVSTLELGDSALYLCASSLRMTSEAFFGQGTRLTVV.

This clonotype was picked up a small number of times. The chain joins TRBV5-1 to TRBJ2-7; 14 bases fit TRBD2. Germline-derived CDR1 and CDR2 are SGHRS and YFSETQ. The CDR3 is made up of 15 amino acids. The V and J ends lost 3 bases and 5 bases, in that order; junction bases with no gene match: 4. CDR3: CASSSGLAGVHEQYF. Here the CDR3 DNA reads TGCGCCAGCAGCTCGGGACTAGCGGGAGTCCACGAGCAGTACTTC.

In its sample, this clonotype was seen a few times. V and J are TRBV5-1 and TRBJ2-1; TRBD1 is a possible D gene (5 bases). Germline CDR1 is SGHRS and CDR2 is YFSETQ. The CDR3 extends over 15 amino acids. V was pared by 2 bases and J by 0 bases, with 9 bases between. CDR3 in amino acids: CASSLGHYSYNEQFF. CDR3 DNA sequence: TGCGCCAGCAGCTTAGGACATTACTCCTACAATGAGCAGTTCTTC.

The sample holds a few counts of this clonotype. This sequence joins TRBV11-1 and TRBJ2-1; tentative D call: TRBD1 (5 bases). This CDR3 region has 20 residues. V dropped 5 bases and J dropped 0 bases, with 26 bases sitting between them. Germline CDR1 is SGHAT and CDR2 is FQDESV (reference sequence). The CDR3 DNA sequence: TGTGCCAGCAGCATTGCCCTTGGGTGGGGCCGAATTGTCTCCTACAATGAGCAGTTCTTC. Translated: CASSIALGWGRIVSYNEQFF.

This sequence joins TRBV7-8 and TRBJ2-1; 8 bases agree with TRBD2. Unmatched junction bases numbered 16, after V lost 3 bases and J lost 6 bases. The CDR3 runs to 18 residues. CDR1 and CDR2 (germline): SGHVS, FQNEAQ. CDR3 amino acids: CASSLWGRRGGKANEQFF. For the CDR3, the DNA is TGTGCCAGCAGCTTGTGGGGACGACGGGGGGGCAAAGCCAATGAGCAGTTCTTC.

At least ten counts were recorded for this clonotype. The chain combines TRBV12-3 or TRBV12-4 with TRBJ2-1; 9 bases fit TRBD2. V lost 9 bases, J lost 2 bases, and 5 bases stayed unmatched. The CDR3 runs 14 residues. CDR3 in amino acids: CASTLAGPYNEQFF. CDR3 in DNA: TGTGCCAGTACCCTAGCGGGGCCCTACAATGAGCAGTTCTTC.

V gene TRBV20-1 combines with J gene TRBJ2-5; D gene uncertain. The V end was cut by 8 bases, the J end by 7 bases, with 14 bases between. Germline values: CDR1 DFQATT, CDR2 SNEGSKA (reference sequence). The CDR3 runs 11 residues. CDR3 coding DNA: TGCAGTCCCGTGTTGGTTTCGACCCAGTACTTC. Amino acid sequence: CSPVLVSTQYF.

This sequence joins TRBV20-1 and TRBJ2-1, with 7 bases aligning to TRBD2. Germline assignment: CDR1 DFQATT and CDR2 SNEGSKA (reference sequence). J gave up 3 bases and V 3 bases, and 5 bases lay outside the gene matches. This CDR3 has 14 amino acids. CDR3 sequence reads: CSASPGTIYNEQFF. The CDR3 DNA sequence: TGCAGTGCTAGCCCCGGGACTATCTACAATGAGCAGTTCTTC.

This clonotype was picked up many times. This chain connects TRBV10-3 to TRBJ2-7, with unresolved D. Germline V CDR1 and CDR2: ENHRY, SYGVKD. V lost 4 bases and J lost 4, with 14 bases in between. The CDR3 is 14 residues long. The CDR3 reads CAISAQISLYEQYF. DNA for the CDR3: TGTGCCATCAGTGCCCAGATTAGCCTGTACGAGCAGTACTTC.

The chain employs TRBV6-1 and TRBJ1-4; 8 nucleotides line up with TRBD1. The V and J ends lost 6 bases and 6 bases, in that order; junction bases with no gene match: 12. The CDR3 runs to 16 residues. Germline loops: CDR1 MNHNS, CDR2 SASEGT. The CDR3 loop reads CASSEFYRGIDEKLFF. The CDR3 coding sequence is TGTGCCAGCAGCGAATTTTACAGGGGGATCGATGAAAAACTGTTTTTT.

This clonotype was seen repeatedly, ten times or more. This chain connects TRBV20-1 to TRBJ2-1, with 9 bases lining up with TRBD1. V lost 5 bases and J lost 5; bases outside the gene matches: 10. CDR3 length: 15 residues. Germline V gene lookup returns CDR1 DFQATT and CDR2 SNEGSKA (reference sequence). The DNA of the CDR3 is TGCAGTGCTCGATCAGCCGGGACAGGGCACAATGAGCAGTTCTTC. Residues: CSARSAGTGHNEQFF.

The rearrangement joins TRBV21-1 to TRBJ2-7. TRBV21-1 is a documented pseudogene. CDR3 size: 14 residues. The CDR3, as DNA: TGTGCCAGCAGCAAAGCGGGGTCCTCCTACGAGCAGTACTTC. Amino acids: CASSKAGSSYEQYF.

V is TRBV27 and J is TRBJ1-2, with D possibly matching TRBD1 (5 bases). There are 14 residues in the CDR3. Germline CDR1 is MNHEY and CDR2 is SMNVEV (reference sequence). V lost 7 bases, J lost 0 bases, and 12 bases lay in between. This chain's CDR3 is CASNPRQSNYGYTF. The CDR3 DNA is TGTGCCAGCAATCCCCGACAGTCTAACTATGGCTACACCTTC.

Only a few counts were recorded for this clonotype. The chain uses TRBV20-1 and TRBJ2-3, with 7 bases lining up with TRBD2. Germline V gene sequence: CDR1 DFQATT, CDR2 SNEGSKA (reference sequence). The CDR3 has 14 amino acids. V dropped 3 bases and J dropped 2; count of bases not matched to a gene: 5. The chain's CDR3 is CSASDAGDTDTQYF. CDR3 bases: TGCAGTGCTAGTGACGCGGGGGACACAGATACGCAGTATTTT.

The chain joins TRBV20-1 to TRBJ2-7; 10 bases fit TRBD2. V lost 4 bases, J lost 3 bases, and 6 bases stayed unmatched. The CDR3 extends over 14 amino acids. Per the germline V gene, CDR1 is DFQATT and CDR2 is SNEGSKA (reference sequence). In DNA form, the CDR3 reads TGCAGTGCTACCCCACCTAGCGGGGGCTACGAGCAGTACTTC. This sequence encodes CSATPPSGGYEQYF.

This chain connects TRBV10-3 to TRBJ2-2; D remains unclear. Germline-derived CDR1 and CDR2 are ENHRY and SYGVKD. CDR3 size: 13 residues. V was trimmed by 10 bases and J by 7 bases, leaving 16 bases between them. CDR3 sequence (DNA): TGTGCCACCACCACCCTGAGTCTCGGGGAGCTGTTTTTT. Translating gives CATTTLSLGELFF.

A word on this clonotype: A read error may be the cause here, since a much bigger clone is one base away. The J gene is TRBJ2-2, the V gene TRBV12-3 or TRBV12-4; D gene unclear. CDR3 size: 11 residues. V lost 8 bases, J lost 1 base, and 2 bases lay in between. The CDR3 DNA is TGTGCCAGCGAGAACACCGGGGAGCTGTTTTTT. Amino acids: CASENTGELFF.

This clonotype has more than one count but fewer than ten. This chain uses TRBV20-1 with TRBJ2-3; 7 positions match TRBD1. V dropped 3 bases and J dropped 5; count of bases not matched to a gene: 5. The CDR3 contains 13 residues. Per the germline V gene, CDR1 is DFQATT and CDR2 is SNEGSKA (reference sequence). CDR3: CSARTGNGDTQYF. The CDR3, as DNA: TGCAGTGCTAGGACAGGGAATGGAGATACGCAGTATTTT.

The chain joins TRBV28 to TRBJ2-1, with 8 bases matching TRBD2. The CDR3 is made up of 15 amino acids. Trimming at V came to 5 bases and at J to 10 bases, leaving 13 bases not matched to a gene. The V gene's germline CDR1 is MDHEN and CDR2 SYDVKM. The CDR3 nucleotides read TGTGCCAGCAGTGGCGGGGGGCCTCCTTATCCGGAGCAGTTCTTC. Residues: CASSGGGPPYPEQFF. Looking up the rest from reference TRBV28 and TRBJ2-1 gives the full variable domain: DVKVTQSSRYLVKRTGEKVFLECVQDMDHENMFWYRQDPGLGLRLIYFSYDVKMKEKGDIPEGYSVSREKKERFSLILESASTNQTSMYLCASSGGGPPYPEQFFGPGTRLTVL.

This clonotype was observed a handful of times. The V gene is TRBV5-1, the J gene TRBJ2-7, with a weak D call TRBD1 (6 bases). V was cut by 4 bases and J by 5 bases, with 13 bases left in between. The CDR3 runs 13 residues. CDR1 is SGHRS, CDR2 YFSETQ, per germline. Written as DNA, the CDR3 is TGCGCCAGCAGCGCACGGACAGTGGACGAGCAGTACTTC. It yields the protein CASSARTVDEQYF.

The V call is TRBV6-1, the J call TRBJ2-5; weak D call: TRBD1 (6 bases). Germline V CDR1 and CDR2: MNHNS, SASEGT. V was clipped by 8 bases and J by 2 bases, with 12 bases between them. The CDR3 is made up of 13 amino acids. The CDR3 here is CASSGTTQETQYF. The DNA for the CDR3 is TGTGCCAGCTCCGGGACAACTCAAGAGACCCAGTACTTC.

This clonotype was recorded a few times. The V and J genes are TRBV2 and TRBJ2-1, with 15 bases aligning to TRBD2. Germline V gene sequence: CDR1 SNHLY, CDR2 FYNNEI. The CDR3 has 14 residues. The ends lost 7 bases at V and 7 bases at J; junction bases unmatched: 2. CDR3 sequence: CASTGTSGRNEQFF. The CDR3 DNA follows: TGTGCCAGCACCGGGACTAGCGGGAGGAATGAGCAGTTCTTC.

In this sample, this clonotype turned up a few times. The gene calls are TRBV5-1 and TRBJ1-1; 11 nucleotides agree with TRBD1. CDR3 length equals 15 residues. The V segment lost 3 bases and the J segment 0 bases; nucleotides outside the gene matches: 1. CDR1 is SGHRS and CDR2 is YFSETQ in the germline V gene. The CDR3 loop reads CASSWTGGLNTEAFF. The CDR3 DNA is TGCGCCAGCAGCTGGACAGGGGGCTTGAACACTGAAGCTTTCTTT.

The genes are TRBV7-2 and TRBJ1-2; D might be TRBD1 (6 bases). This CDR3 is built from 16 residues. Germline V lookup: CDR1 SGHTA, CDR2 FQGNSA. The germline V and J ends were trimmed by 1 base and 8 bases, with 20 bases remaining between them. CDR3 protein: CASSLVGGAGQEGYTF. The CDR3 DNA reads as TGTGCCAGCAGCTTAGTCGGGGGGGCCGGCCAGGAAGGCTACACCTTC.

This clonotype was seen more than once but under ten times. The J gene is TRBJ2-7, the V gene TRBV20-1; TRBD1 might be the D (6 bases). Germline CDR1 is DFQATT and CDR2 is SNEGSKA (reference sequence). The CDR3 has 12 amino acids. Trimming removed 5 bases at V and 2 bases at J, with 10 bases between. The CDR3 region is CSAFRGPYEQYF. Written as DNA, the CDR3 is TGCAGTGCTTTCAGGGGACCCTACGAGCAGTACTTC.

This CDR3 is CASSPRTSGWETQYF. In DNA, the CDR3 is TGTGCCAGCAGCCCTCGGACTAGCGGGTGGGAGACCCAGTACTTC. The chain recombines TRBV7-2 with TRBJ2-5; 11 bases are a match to TRBD2. There are 15 residues in the CDR3. The V gene's germline CDR1 is SGHTA and CDR2 FQGNSA. V lost 5 bases to trimming and J lost 5 bases; unmatched junction nucleotides: 7.

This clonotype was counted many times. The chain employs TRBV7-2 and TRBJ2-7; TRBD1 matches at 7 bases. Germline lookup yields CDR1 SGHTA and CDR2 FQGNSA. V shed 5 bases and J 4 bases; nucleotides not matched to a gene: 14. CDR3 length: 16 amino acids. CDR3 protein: CASSDLYRGFPYEQYF. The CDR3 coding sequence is TGTGCCAGCAGCGACCTATACAGGGGCTTTCCTTACGAGCAGTACTTC. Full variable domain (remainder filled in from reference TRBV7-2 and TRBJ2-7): GAGVSQSPSNKVTEKGKDVELRCDPISGHTALYWYRQSLGQGLEFLIYFQGNSAPDKSGLPSDRFSAERTGGSVSTLTIQRTQQEDSAVYLCASSDLYRGFPYEQYFGPGTRLTVT.

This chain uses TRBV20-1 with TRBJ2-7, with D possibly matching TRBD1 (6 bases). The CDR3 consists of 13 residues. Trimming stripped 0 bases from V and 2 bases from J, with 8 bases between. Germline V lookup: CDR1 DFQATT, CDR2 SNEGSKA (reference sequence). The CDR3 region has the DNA TGCAGTGCTAGAGACACAGGGCCCTACGAGCAGTACTTC. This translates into CSARDTGPYEQYF.